The next 2 T cell receptor beta chains were all read from a single sample in a study of blood T cell repertoires in COVID-19. Method: immunoSEQ multiplex PCR; TCRdb's copy keeps in-frame clones and lacks some. The sample contains 200,000 to 300,000 clones, approximately 81% of which appear only once. Sample: peripheral blood. The receptors stem from a man aged 60-69 years with acute or convalescent COVID-19.

J is TRBJ1-2 and V is TRBV13; 8 positions agree with TRBD1. Germline V gives CDR1 PRHDT, CDR2 FYEKMQ (reference sequence). CDR3 size: 15 residues. Losses at the gene ends were 4 bases for V and 4 bases for J; bases not matched to a gene: 8. This CDR3 is CASSSHRGSAYGYTF. CDR3 DNA sequence: TGTGCCAGCAGCTCCCACAGGGGGTCGGCCTATGGCTACACCTTC. The full variable domain, rest sourced from reference TRBV13 and TRBJ1-2, is AAGVIQSPRHLIKEKRETATLKCYPIPRHDTVYWYQQGPGQDPQFLISFYEKMQSDKGSIPDRFSAQQFSDYHSELNMSSLELGDSALYFCASSSHRGSAYGYTFGSGTRLTVV.

The chain carries TRBV29-1 and TRBJ2-7, with 12 bases fitting TRBD1. Germline CDR1 is SQVTM and CDR2 is ANQGSEA. The CDR3 covers 14 residues. J lost 4 bases, V lost 4 bases, and 5 bases had no gene match. The CDR3 reads CSVGGTGGIYEQYF. DNA of the CDR3: TGCAGCGTTGGGGGGACAGGGGGCATATACGAGCAGTACTTC.